One and the same sample provided the 13 T cell receptor beta chains below, sequenced in a study of T cells after somatic rescue of genetic block. TCRdb keeps only in-frame clones here, not all; method: immunoSEQ multiplex PCR. Of tens of thousands of clones in the sample, roughly 92% were seen once. The specimen sequenced was peripheral blood mononuclear cells (PBMCs). The receptor set was obtained from a man aged 40-49 years.

CDR3 region: CASSLNRGQTEAFF. CDR3 bases: TGTGCCAGCAGTTTAAACAGGGGGCAGACTGAAGCTTTCTTT. The V and J genes are TRBV28 and TRBJ1-1; 9 nucleotides line up with TRBD1. The V gene's germline CDR1 is MDHEN and CDR2 SYDVKM. The CDR3 has 14 residues. Trimming took 2 bases from V and 5 from J; bases not matched to a gene: 3.

The chain combines TRBV7-9 with TRBJ2-3, with D possibly matching TRBD2 (5 bases). Trimming shortened V by 3 bases and J by 4 bases, and 8 bases separated the two germline ends. CDR3 length: 13 amino acids. CDR1 is SEHNR and CDR2 is FQNEAQ in the germline V gene (reference sequence). CDR3 in amino acids: CASSFGSADTQYF. DNA for the CDR3: TGTGCCAGCAGCTTTGGGAGCGCAGATACGCAGTATTTT.

The V gene is TRBV13, the J gene TRBJ2-1; TRBD1 is a possible D gene (5 bases). Germline CDR1 is PRHDT and CDR2 is FYEKMQ (reference sequence). The CDR3 loop spans 14 amino acids. Trimming pared 5 bases from V and 3 bases from J, leaving 11 bases between. The DNA of the CDR3 is TGTGCCAGCAGCCCTAGGACAAGCTACAATGAGCAGTTCTTC. Protein product: CASSPRTSYNEQFF.

This chain links TRBV7-2 with TRBJ2-7; D could derive from TRBD1 or TRBD2 (5 bases each). Trimming left V 5 bases short and J 0 bases short, with 20 bases between. Germline V gene sequence: CDR1 SGHTA, CDR2 FQGNSA. The CDR3 runs to 17 residues. The CDR3 sequence: CASSGRGPAPSSYEQYF. CDR3 DNA sequence: TGTGCCAGCAGCGGACGGGGCCCCGCGCCAAGCTCCTACGAGCAGTACTTC. Together with reference TRBV7-2 and TRBJ2-7, the CDR3 gives the full variable domain: GAGVSQSPSNKVTEKGKDVELRCDPISGHTALYWYRQSLGQGLEFLIYFQGNSAPDKSGLPSDRFSAERTGGSVSTLTIQRTQQEDSAVYLCASSGRGPAPSSYEQYFGPGTRLTVT.

The chain couples TRBV18 to TRBJ1-2; D gene uncertain. CDR3 size: 16 residues. Germline values: CDR1 KGHSH, CDR2 LQKENI. The ends were cut back, 1 base at V and 0 bases at J, with 12 bases in the middle. The CDR3 region is CASSPQRAVANYGYTF. DNA of the CDR3: TGTGCCAGCTCACCACAACGGGCGGTAGCTAACTATGGCTACACCTTC.

This rearrangement joins TRBV6-4 to TRBJ2-3, with a possible D match to TRBD1 (5 bases). The V end was cut by 4 bases, the J end by 0 bases, with 14 bases between. Germline loops: CDR1 MRHNA, CDR2 SNTAGT. The CDR3 consists of 16 residues. CDR3 residues: CASSATAPQSTDTQYF. The CDR3 DNA follows: TGTGCCAGCAGTGCGACAGCCCCGCAAAGCACAGATACGCAGTATTTT.

The rearrangement links TRBV6-5 to TRBJ1-5, with D possibly matching TRBD1 (5 bases). This CDR3 is 15 amino acids long. The V and J ends lost 2 bases and 2 bases respectively, with 10 bases between them. Germline V gene data show CDR1 as MNHEY and CDR2 as SVGAGI. The CDR3 coding sequence is TGTGCCAGCAGTTACCGGCAGGGTGGCAATCAGCCCCAGCATTTT. This translates into CASSYRQGGNQPQHF.

The chain joins TRBV15 to TRBJ2-7; 12 bases map to TRBD2. Germline V lookup: CDR1 LNHNV, CDR2 YYDKDF (reference sequence). The ends lost 3 bases at V and 0 bases at J; junction bases unmatched: 3. CDR3 size: 16 residues. The CDR3 is CATSSLAGGSSYEQYF. In DNA, the CDR3 is TGTGCCACCAGCAGTCTAGCGGGAGGGAGCTCCTACGAGCAGTACTTC.

V gene TRBV2 combines with J gene TRBJ2-7; 9 positions agree with TRBD2. The CDR3 sequence is 14 residues long. CDR1 and CDR2 from the germline V gene are SNHLY and FYNNEI. The ends lost 2 bases at V and 6 bases at J; junction bases unmatched: 5. CDR3 region: CASSELAGAPEQYF. In DNA, the CDR3 is TGTGCCAGCAGTGAATTAGCGGGAGCCCCCGAGCAGTACTTC.

The chain has TRBV19 and TRBJ1-4; D remains ambiguous. The ends were cut back, 1 base at V and 8 bases at J, with 17 bases in the middle. CDR1 and CDR2 from the germline V gene are LNHDA and SQIVND (reference sequence). The CDR3 is 16 residues long. The CDR3 is CASSIGVALQAEKLFF. The CDR3 DNA follows: TGTGCCAGTAGTATAGGGGTTGCCCTTCAAGCCGAAAAACTGTTTTTT. Full variable domain (missing parts from reference TRBV19 and TRBJ1-4): DGGITQSPKYLFRKEGQNVTLSCEQNLNHDAMYWYRQDPGQGLRLIYYSQIVNDFQKGDIAEGYSVSREKKESFPLTVTSAQKNPTAFYLCASSIGVALQAEKLFFGSGTQLSVL.

This rearrangement joins TRBV7-2 to TRBJ2-6; TRBD1 is a possible D gene (7 bases). The germline V gene has CDR1 SGHTA and CDR2 FQGNSA. The length of the CDR3 is 17 residues. Trimming took off 5 bases at V and 0 bases at J, with 14 bases between the two ends. As DNA, the CDR3 is TGTGCCAGCAGCCGTAGGAGGGACAGCTCTGGGGCCAACGTCCTGACTTTC. Encoded protein: CASSRRRDSSGANVLTF.

This chain connects TRBV9 to TRBJ2-3; D gene unclear. V lost 3 bases to trimming and J lost 2 bases, with 4 bases between them. Germline lookup yields CDR1 SGDLS and CDR2 YYNGEE. This CDR3 has 12 residues. The CDR3 DNA reads TGTGCCAGCAGCGCCATCACAGATACGCAGTATTTT. Translating it yields CASSAITDTQYF.

With regard to this clone: Mismatch with germline at one junction end may stem from a read error. The chain recombines TRBV5-1 with TRBJ1-2; D unclear. The CDR3 length is 12 residues. The germline V gene has CDR1 SGHRS and CDR2 YFSETQ. The CDR3 is CASSLDNYGYTF. The CDR3 DNA reads as TGCGCCAGCAGTTTGGATAACTATGGCTACACCTTC.